One TCR beta chain is described in this entry. No cognate antigen has been identified for it. The record has no base qualities; no much larger clone is one base away. The source of the sample is a study of T cell responses to AZD1222 COVID-19 vaccine (dated by TCRdb to the early 2020s). Turning to the overall study: Because spike-specific TCR depth and breadth did not differ between the two schedules, AZD1222 recipients who got a second dose at roughly 4 weeks were pooled with those who got a second dose at roughly 12 weeks. A total of approximately 240 trial participants underwent TCR sequencing, of whom 200 to 220 received two doses of AZD1222 and about 25 received two doses of the MenACWY control vaccine. Trial participants were enrolled by age into subgroups of 18-55, 56-69 and 70-plus years, and around 150, 28 and 57 TCR-sequenced participants, respectively, were included in these subgroups. Summary of the overall study and its limitations: Participants were mostly white British and included more females than males, and it was suggested by the authors that clonal diversity may have been underestimated. Conclusions about previously exposed vaccinees are limited because only six or seven AZD1222 recipients were SARS-CoV-2 seropositive at baseline. Reportedly, close to half of the unique spike-specific TCRs recognized epitopes lying outside the regions that are mutated in the B.1.351 and B.1.1.7 variants. The vaccine-associated CD4 TCRs covered the entire spike protein, and the dominant responses fell in regions 160-218 and 743-854. After two AZD1222 doses, both the breadth and the depth of spike-specific TCRs were significantly higher than at day 0 and than in MenACWY recipients. The 56-69-year group was small, and its depth increase did not reach significance, likely because of low power. No day 14 peak-response samples were available, so repertoires were characterized only after the peak T cell response.

The sample's time point, from its label and the paper: baseline before first vaccination. Vaccinee samples were obtained from the UK trials COV001 and COV002, which included a single-blind randomized controlled phase 2/3 trial of AZD1222 (ChAdOx1 nCoV-19) in healthy adults. For TCRbeta chain sequencing, PBMC samples were collected from trial participants at day 0 and at day 28 after the second dose. The CDR3 regions of human TCRbeta chains were analyzed by immunosequencing. On the authors' methods: Repertoire TCRs were matched against a reference library of SARS-CoV-2-specific TCRs generated with the MIRA antigen-specificity platform. Breadth was defined as the fraction of unique TCRs that were SARS-CoV-2-associated. Depth was defined as the fraction of total T cells that were SARS-CoV-2-associated. Using the MIRA data, each spike-specific TCR was mapped to the spike region that the TCR reacts to and placed in a CD4 or CD8 class. Log10-transformed breadth and depth values were compared by one-way ANOVA with Sidak's multiple comparisons tests. Imported from immuneACCESS, the table was reduced by TCRdb to in-frame sequences with V and J called. These copies leave out some clones; in studies compared against another copy, an unresolved V gene accounts for under half, and the cause of the remainder is not known. V and J calls and clone size are given by that table; D and trimming were obtained from the DNA. In this sample the table shows about 110,000 clones, over 75% of which occur a single time. The ten most abundant clones make up 7% to 9% of the sample.

Reading from cysteine to phenylalanine, the CDR3 counts 14 amino acids. The sequence is cut down to CDR3 DNA, 42 bases in frame from base 1. V is shortened by 3 bases, J by 6 bases, and the region joining them spans 14 bases. Via the germline V gene (reference sequence), CDR1 is WNHNN and CDR2 SYGVQD. Sequenced material: peripheral blood, taken on day 0 of AZD1222 vaccination. This clonotype originated in an adult in good health. The V and J genes are TRBV10-1 and TRBJ1-1; TRBD1 is possibly the D segment (5 matching bases). This receptor has the CDR3 CASSEPGGLPEAFF. The DNA sequence reads TGCGCCAGCAGTGAACCCGGGGGGTTGCCTGAAGCTTTCTTT.